The source of this TCR beta chain is a study of CD8+CD57+ T cells in acquired aplastic anemia. Looking at the study overall: Each DNA sample taken from sorted CD4+ and CD8+ cells came to around 2.9 ug on average. Study-wide results and caveats: Patients shared approximately 30 CD8+ CDR3 sequences with controls.

Patients chosen for sequencing had CD8+CD57+ cells that had expanded, as shown by flow cytometry. Among the patients, all had severe acquired aplastic anemia. No therapy had been given to the patients at the time of blood sampling. This clonotype came up many times. Its target is unknown. Trimming pared 0 bases from V and 4 bases from J, leaving 9 bases between. This CDR3 region has 14 residues. In germline, CDR1 is ENHRY, CDR2 SYGVKD. Genomic DNA, the template, was used for profiling of the TCR beta VDJ and CDR3. From the reads, TCRdb called clonotypes with MiXCR, one entry per CDR3 protein. The profile shows 130,000 or so distinct CDR3 sequences, 50% to 60% of them singletons.

The sequenced sample was sorted CD4+, CD8+, or CD8+CD57+ T cells (not recorded which) from PBMCs. This chain joins TRBV10-3 and TRBJ1-1; tentative D call: TRBD1 (5 bases). The TCR sequence derives from a human donor with aplastic anemia. The CDR3 spells CAISESGGFTEAFF. The CDR3, as DNA: TGTGCCATCAGTGAGTCCGGGGGGTTCACTGAAGCTTTCTTT.